This T cell receptor beta chain came from a study of blood T cell repertoires in COVID-19. In the study overall: The study drew acute and convalescent COVID-19 samples from the United States, Italy and Spain. Nucleic acid was either cDNA or gDNA, and it came from T cells, B-cell-depleted T cells, or PBMCs.

Original methodology: Estimates of nucleated cell counts were drawn from the amplification of reference gene primers. The assay was immunoSEQ multiplex PCR, and TCRdb's table has in-frame clones only and misses some. V and J calls and clone size are given by that table; D and trimming were obtained from the DNA. The sample lists under 200,000 clones; about 85% were seen once. Sequencing was carried out using peripheral blood. The TCR originated in a man in his sixties who had recovered from COVID-19.

The CDR3, as DNA: TGTGCCAGCACCGGGACAGGGTGGAACTATGGCTACACCTTC. It is translated as CASTGTGWNYGYTF. The gene calls are TRBV6-5 and TRBJ1-2; 9 bases map to TRBD1. The CDR3 extends over 14 amino acids. V dropped 7 bases and J dropped 2; count of bases not matched to a gene: 5. Germline CDR1 is MNHEY and CDR2 is SVGAGI.